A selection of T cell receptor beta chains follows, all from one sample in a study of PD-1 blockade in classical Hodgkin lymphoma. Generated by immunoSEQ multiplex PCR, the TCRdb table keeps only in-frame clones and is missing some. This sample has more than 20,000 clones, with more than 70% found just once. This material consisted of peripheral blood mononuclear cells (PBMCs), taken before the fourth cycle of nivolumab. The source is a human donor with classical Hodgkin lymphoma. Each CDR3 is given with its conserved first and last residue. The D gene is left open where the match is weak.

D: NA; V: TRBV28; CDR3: CASSPGRYGYTF
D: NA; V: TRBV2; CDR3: CASTLGNTEAFF
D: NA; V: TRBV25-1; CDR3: CASSDGQVQNSPLHF
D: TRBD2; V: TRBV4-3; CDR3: CASSQMGAGGPSNTQYF
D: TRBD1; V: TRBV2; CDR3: CASTSTPSPGQINYGYTF
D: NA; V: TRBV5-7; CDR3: CASSQTESSYNEQFF
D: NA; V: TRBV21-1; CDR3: CASSKEGETSEQYF
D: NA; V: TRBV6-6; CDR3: CASNLMANSDTQYF
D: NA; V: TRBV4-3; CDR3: CASSQEWGASTNEKLFF
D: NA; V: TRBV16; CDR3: CASSQSRGYEQFF
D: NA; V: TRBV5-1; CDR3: CASSLEPQGISYEQYF
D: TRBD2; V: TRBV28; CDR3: CATSTLAGLFFYEQYF
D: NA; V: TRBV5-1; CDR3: CASRGGMVGQETQYF
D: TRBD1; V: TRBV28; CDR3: CASMGTAPFDYGYTF
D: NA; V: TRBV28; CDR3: CASLGSYNEQFF
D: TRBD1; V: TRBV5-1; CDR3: CASSSGTGAEKLFF
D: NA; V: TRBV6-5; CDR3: CASTEGFGTEAFF
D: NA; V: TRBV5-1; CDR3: CASSAGWGLNYGYTF
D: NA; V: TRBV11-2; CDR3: CASSLRTAGNQPQHF
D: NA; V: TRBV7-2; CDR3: CASSPGRVGAETQYF
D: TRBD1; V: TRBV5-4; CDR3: CASTQTGLPYNEQFF
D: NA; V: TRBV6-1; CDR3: CASSVPTGLSYEQYF
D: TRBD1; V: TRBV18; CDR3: CASSDRGSNYGYTF
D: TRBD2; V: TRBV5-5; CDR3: CASSTSGGAQFF
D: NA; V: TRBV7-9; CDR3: CASSTGVLQPQHF
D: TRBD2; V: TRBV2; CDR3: CASSVGGSLEQFF
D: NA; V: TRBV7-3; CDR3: CASSLNSGVSSGNTIYF
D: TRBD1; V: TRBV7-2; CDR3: CASSLSGTLRQGRNGYTF
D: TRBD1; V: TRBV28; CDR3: CASSLPRDRGKRDLPDTQYF
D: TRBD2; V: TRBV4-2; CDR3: CASSRAGGRDTQYF
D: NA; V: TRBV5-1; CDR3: CASSLLSNQPQHF
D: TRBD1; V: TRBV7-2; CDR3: CASSSGTGPYGYTF
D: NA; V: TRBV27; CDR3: CASSLSADLQDSYEQYF
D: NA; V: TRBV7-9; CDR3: CASSPTGGGRTDTQYF
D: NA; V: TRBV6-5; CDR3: CASSWRQGNTGELFF
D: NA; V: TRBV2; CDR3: CASSSPELQLNTGELFF
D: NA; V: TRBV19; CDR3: CASKRWGNEQFF
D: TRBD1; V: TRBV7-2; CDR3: CASRQRQGTSYEQYF
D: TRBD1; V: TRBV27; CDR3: CASSLGQGGQGAQYF
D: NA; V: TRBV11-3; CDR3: CASSLRLNTEAFF
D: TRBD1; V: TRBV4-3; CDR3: CASSQDFPQRGHPQETQYF
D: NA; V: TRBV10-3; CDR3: CAIRDRPESGAFF
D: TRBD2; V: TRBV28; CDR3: CASLAGGPQETQYF
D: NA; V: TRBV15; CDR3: CATSRDRDAYSGANVLTF
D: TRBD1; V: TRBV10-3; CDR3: CAINQQGANSPLHF
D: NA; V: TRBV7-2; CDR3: CASSLAGYENYGYTF
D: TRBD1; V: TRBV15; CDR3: CATSTRKGAGSNTEAFF
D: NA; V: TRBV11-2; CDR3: CASSLQESYEQYF
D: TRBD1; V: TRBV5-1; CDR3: CASSLGTGNQPQHF
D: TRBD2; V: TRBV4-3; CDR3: CASSQDGWRLAGGRSYNEQFF